These 25 T cell receptor beta chains originate from one sample sequenced in a study of blood T cells in healthy people across ages. Alongside a J-beta primer mix, a sample-barcoded 5' primer served in a second PCR lasting about 6 to 11 cycles. TCRdb re-analysed the 5' RACE reads in MiXCR, keeping a single row per CDR3 protein. The sample contains nearly 1 million distinct CDR3 sequences, about 53% of which appear only once. Sample: blood. The receptors stem from a woman aged 55-70 years in good health.

As for this clonotype: One end of the junction is discordant with germline, which a read error may explain. This rearrangement joins TRBV20-1 to TRBJ1-6; 9 bases are shared with TRBD1. CDR3 size: 17 residues. CDR1 is DFQATT and CDR2 is SNEGSKA in the germline V gene (reference sequence). Here the CDR3 reads CGARDKGQGIINSPLHF. CDR3 DNA sequence: TGCGGTGCTAGAGACAAGGGACAGGGTATCATCAATTCACCCCTCCACTTT.

In its sample, this clonotype was seen a few times. The J gene is TRBJ1-5, the V gene TRBV2; 7 bases align to TRBD1. Trimming removed 8 bases from V and 4 bases from J; junction bases left unmatched: 8. This CDR3 contains 14 residues. Germline CDR1 SNHLY, CDR2 FYNNEI. The CDR3 loop reads CASRQGGGNQPQHF. CDR3 in DNA: TGTGCCAGCCGACAGGGAGGGGGGAATCAGCCCCAGCATTTT.

The gene calls are TRBV9 and TRBJ2-7; D perhaps matches TRBD1 (6 bases). Near its end, the DNA agrees better with TRBJ2-5, so the J call may be wrong. Germline V gene sequence: CDR1 SGDLS, CDR2 YYNGEE. CDR3 length: 16 amino acids. CDR3 bases: TGTGCCAGCAGCCCTCCCCCAGCAACAGGGTTAGAGACCCAGTACTTC. Translation gives CASSPPPATGLETQYF.

The rearrangement joins TRBV15 to TRBJ2-1; 8 bases match TRBD2. There are 13 residues in the CDR3. In germline, CDR1 is LNHNV, CDR2 YYDKDF (reference sequence). With 6 bases clipped from V and 8 bases from J, the junction kept 6 bases outside the gene matches. CDR3 DNA: TGTGCCACCAGGGATCCTAGCGGGCATGAGCAGTTCTTC. It encodes CATRDPSGHEQFF.

This clonotype was detected ten times or more. The chain employs TRBV10-3 and TRBJ1-2, with 7 bases identical to TRBD1. This CDR3 is 14 amino acids long. Germline values: CDR1 ENHRY, CDR2 SYGVKD. Germline trimming cut 7 bases from V and 1 base from J; bases unmatched to any gene: 6. CDR3 bases: TGTGCCATCACCGGGACAGCTTTTAACTATGGCTACACCTTC. This gives the protein CAITGTAFNYGYTF.

The chain combines TRBV29-1 with TRBJ2-5, with 8 bases identical to TRBD2. CDR1 and CDR2 (germline): SQVTM, ANQGSEA. V trimming: 5 bases; J trimming: 4 bases; junction bases outside the gene matches: 6. The CDR3 is 13 amino acids. The DNA of the CDR3 is TGCAGCGTTACCACTAGCGGAGCAGAGACCCAGTACTTC. Translating gives CSVTTSGAETQYF.

The chain employs TRBV28 and TRBJ2-7, with TRBD2 identical over 8 bases. V dropped 8 bases and J dropped 9; count of bases not matched to a gene: 9. From germline, CDR1 is MDHEN and CDR2 SYDVKM. The CDR3 has 12 amino acids. CDR3 region: CASQGSREGQYF. The CDR3 region has the DNA TGTGCCAGCCAGGGGTCCCGGGAGGGGCAGTACTTC.

This clonotype has more than one count but fewer than ten. V is TRBV7-2 and J is TRBJ2-4; D is uncertain. The CDR3 has 15 residues. Trimming cost V 8 bases and J 3 bases, with 17 bases left between them. The germline CDR1 and CDR2 sequences are SGHTA and FQGNSA. The CDR3: CASSSAGLSKNIQYF. The DNA of the CDR3 is TGTGCCAGCTCCTCGGCTGGATTGAGCAAAAACATTCAGTACTTC.

This clonotype was seen a handful of times. V usage is TRBV7-2 and J usage is TRBJ2-1, with a tentative D call TRBD1 (6 bases). Germline CDR1 is SGHTA and CDR2 is FQGNSA. CDR3 length: 14 amino acids. The V end lost 5 bases, the J end lost 6 bases, and 14 bases lay between the germline ends. The CDR3 here is CASSPNRVGNEQFF. CDR3 DNA: TGTGCCAGCAGCCCCAACAGGGTGGGCAATGAGCAGTTCTTC.

This chain joins TRBV4-2 and TRBJ2-3; D is uncertain. With 1 base removed from V and 2 bases from J, the gap between germline ends came to 10 bases. The germline V gene has CDR1 LGHNA and CDR2 YNFKEQ. CDR3 length: 15 amino acids. CDR3 residues: CASSQVPEVTDTQYF. The CDR3 region has the DNA TGTGCCAGCAGCCAAGTCCCAGAAGTCACAGATACGCAGTATTTT.

The chain is built from TRBV20-1 and TRBJ1-1, with unresolved D. Germline V gene lookup returns CDR1 DFQATT and CDR2 SNEGSKA (reference sequence). V shed 4 bases and J shed 1 base, with 7 bases lying between them. The CDR3 totals 12 residues. CDR3 coding DNA: TGCAGTGCTATGCGCCGGAACACTGAAGCTTTCTTT. It yields the protein CSAMRRNTEAFF.

This chain joins TRBV27 and TRBJ2-1; D is perhaps TRBD2 (6 bases). Per the germline V gene, CDR1 is MNHEY and CDR2 is SMNVEV (reference sequence). CDR3 length: 15 amino acids. The V and J ends lost 4 bases and 7 bases respectively, with 17 bases between them. CDR3 loop: CASSWDSAPGNEQFF. CDR3 sequence (DNA): TGTGCCAGCAGTTGGGACTCCGCCCCGGGGAATGAGCAGTTCTTC.

J is TRBJ2-7 and V is TRBV25-1; D ambiguous. The CDR3 consists of 13 residues. Germline V gene lookup returns CDR1 MGHDK and CDR2 SYGVNS. The ends were cut back, 6 bases at V and 3 bases at J, with 12 bases in the middle. CDR3 sequence: CASRDDNNYEQYF. The CDR3 region has the DNA TGTGCCAGCAGGGATGACAACAACTACGAGCAGTACTTC.

The J gene is TRBJ2-1, the V gene TRBV7-9; 7 bases match TRBD2. Germline CDR1 reads SEHNR; CDR2 reads FQNEAQ (reference sequence). Losses at the gene ends were 3 bases for V and 3 bases for J; bases not matched to a gene: 5. The CDR3 runs to 15 residues. For the CDR3, the DNA is TGTGCCAGCAGCTTCTGGCTAGCGGACTACAATGAGCAGTTCTTC. It encodes CASSFWLADYNEQFF.

The V and J genes are TRBV7-9 and TRBJ1-5; the D is unclear. The CDR3 totals 16 residues. Trimming cost V 2 bases and J 4 bases, with 15 bases left between them. In germline, CDR1 is SEHNR, CDR2 FQNEAQ (reference sequence). CDR3 region: CASSLLGQVPNQPQHF. CDR3 DNA sequence: TGTGCCAGCAGCTTATTGGGCCAGGTTCCTAATCAGCCCCAGCATTTT.

The chain has TRBV20-1 and TRBJ2-7, with 10 bases lining up with TRBD2. V shed 1 base and J 7 bases; nucleotides not matched to a gene: 7. There are 14 residues in the CDR3. Germline V gene lookup returns CDR1 DFQATT and CDR2 SNEGSKA (reference sequence). CDR3 amino acids: CSARALAGVGEQYF. The CDR3 nucleotides read TGCAGTGCTAGAGCGCTAGCGGGAGTGGGGGAGCAGTACTTC.

V and J are TRBV5-1 and TRBJ1-1; no clear D. The length of the CDR3 is 17 residues. The germline V gene encodes CDR1 SGHRS and CDR2 YFSETQ. V lost 1 base and J lost 0, with 16 bases in between. For the CDR3, the DNA is TGCGCCAGCAGCTTGACCAGCTTGGCGGCGGTGAACACTGAAGCTTTCTTT. Residues: CASSLTSLAAVNTEAFF.

About this clonotype itself: One end of the junction fails to match germline, which may point to a read error. The DNA of the CDR3 is TGTGCCAGCAGTTCTAGCGGGAGATTGAATGAGCGGTTCTTC. This translates into CASSSSGRLNERFF. The V gene is TRBV12-3 or TRBV12-4, the J gene TRBJ2-1; 10 nucleotides match TRBD2. CDR3 length equals 14 residues.

V gene TRBV20-1 combines with J gene TRBJ2-4; 7 positions agree with TRBD2. The J call may not be correct, given that the DNA end is closer to TRBJ2-7. Germline CDR1 and CDR2: DFQATT and SNEGSKA (reference sequence). This CDR3 comprises 17 residues. The CDR3 DNA reads as TGCAGTGCTCATGCCGCACGCTCTAGCGGACGGTTCCACGAGCAGTACTTC. This sequence encodes CSAHAARSSGRFHEQYF.

CDR3 coding DNA: TGTGCCAGCAGCTTAGGGTTGGGGGGAGTCAACTATGGCTACACCTTC. Translating it yields CASSLGLGGVNYGYTF. This sequence joins TRBV7-9 and TRBJ1-2, with a possible D match to TRBD1 (5 bases). Germline CDR1 is SEHNR and CDR2 is FQNEAQ (reference sequence). V lost 1 base, J lost 2 bases, and 14 bases lay in between. This CDR3 has 16 amino acids.

This chain joins TRBV5-1 and TRBJ2-1, with 13 bases matching TRBD2. The germline CDR1 and CDR2 sequences are SGHRS and YFSETQ. The CDR3 is 18 amino acids. V shed 4 bases, J shed 7 bases, and the junction held 14 bases outside the gene matches. In nucleotides, the CDR3 is TGCGCCAGCAGCACTAGACTAGCGGGAGGCCCCTCGGGAAATGAGCAGTTCTTC. Its translation is CASSTRLAGGPSGNEQFF. Drawing the rest from reference TRBV5-1 and TRBJ2-1, the complete variable domain is KAGVTQTPRYLIKTRGQQVTLSCSPISGHRSVSWYQQTPGQGLQFLFEYFSETQRNKGNFPGRFSGRQFSNSRSEMNVSTLELGDSALYLCASSTRLAGGPSGNEQFFGPGTRLTVL.

The chain employs TRBV20-1 and TRBJ2-5; TRBD1 matches at 12 bases. The CDR3 covers 14 residues. Germline-derived CDR1 and CDR2 are DFQATT and SNEGSKA (reference sequence). The trim removed 6 bases at V and 7 bases at J, leaving 9 bases unmatched. The CDR3 DNA is TGCAGTGCCCCCGGGACAGGGGGCGTCGGGACCCAGTACTTC. This gives the protein CSAPGTGGVGTQYF.

The chain combines TRBV4-3 with TRBJ2-7; D gene ambiguous. Trimming cost V 4 bases and J 3 bases, with 13 bases left between them. The length of the CDR3 is 14 residues. Germline lookup yields CDR1 LGHNA and CDR2 YSLEER. This chain's CDR3 is CASSPFLYGYEQYF. DNA of the CDR3: TGCGCCAGCAGCCCGTTCCTTTACGGCTACGAGCAGTACTTC.

The rearrangement joins TRBV5-1 to TRBJ2-5; tentative D call: TRBD2 (6 bases). This CDR3 spans 16 amino acids. The V gene's germline CDR1 is SGHRS and CDR2 YFSETQ. V gave up 6 bases and J gave up 0 bases, with 18 bases separating them. The CDR3 sequence: CASTLGAGPYQETQYF. CDR3 coding DNA: TGCGCCAGCACCCTAGGGGCGGGACCGTACCAAGAGACCCAGTACTTC.

This clonotype has a handful of counts. The chain has TRBV20-1 and TRBJ2-5; TRBD2 aligns across 7 bases. The DNA end lines up better with TRBJ2-7; the J call may be wrong. The CDR3 totals 12 residues. The germline gives CDR1 DFQATT, CDR2 SNEGSKA (reference sequence). The CDR3: CSARLGGNEQYF. DNA for the CDR3: TGCAGTGCTAGATTGGGAGGGAACGAGCAGTACTTC.